This TCR beta chain was sequenced during a study of response to subunit inactivated influenza vaccine. V lost 1 base and J 2 bases, leaving 14 bases between the germline ends. The germline V gene encodes CDR1 SGHDN and CDR2 FVKESK. The CDR3 covers 16 residues. TCRdb processed the RT-PCR reads anew with MiXCR; each CDR3 protein has one entry. The sample consists of roughly 550,000 distinct CDR3 sequences, under 25% of them appearing once. This clonotype came up many times. These records were also assigned to another study, of T cells expressing NK-cell markers. That work states: With UMIs, 5'RACE template switching was used to make TCR beta cDNA.

The sequencing here drew on CD4+ T cells sorted from PBMCs, taken 12 days after vaccination. The chain links TRBV14 to TRBJ2-5; D gene unclear. The clonotype was recovered from a man in his forties or fifties who received an inactivated influenza vaccine. CDR3 nucleotide sequence: TGTGCCAGCAGCCAAGTCTTGGCCGCGGATCAAGAGACCCAGTACTTC. Encoded protein: CASSQVLAADQETQYF.